The TCR beta chain under discussion was sequenced for a study of Ad26.COV2.S vaccination and SARS-CoV-2 variants. Study-wide background: In the study, Ad26.COV2.S was injected intramuscularly once, or twice 56 days apart.

TCRdb keeps only in-frame clones here, not all; method: immunoSEQ multiplex PCR. The sample includes some 300,000 clones, 70% to 90% of them seen just once. Noted treatment: 15 to 20 received Ad26.COV2.S at low or high dose, single or two shots; five or six received placebo; per-sample allocation not given. Sampling was performed 63 days after the first vaccine or placebo injection. This CDR3 has 14 residues. The V and J ends lost 2 bases and 9 bases respectively, with 14 bases between them. Germline V gives CDR1 MDHEN, CDR2 SYDVKM. The clonotype was recovered from a person between 18 and 65 years old who received the Ad26.COV2.S COVID-19 vaccine or a placebo. Here the sequenced sample was peripheral blood, taken in a trial of Ad26.COV2.S vaccine versus placebo. V gene TRBV28 combines with J gene TRBJ2-1; a possible D gene is TRBD2 (7 bases). In DNA, the CDR3 is TGTGCCAGCAGTTTAGGTCTTAGGGGGGGTGAGCAGTTCTTC. Translating gives CASSLGLRGGEQFF.